A single sample gave rise to the 6 T cell receptor beta chains below, sequenced in a study of regulatory T cells in long-lasting Graves disease. Time point defined: newly diagnosed GD, antithyroid drugs for less than 3 months. PBMCs were the source of the RNA used for TCR sequencing. Relying on iRepertoire HTBI primers and Arm-PCR of CDR3 regions, the team built TCR beta libraries. A single record per CDR3 protein comes from TCRdb applying MiXCR to the multiplex PCR reads. The data contain under 700,000 distinct CDR3 sequences, 15% to 20% of them singletons. These data are also associated with another study on T cells in Graves' hyperthyroidism and ophthalmopathy.

The sample was peripheral blood mononuclear cells (PBMCs), taken at new diagnosis, from a patient treated with antithyroid drugs. Receptors were obtained from a woman aged 35-65 years with Graves disease.

The chain links TRBV18 to TRBJ1-4; the D is unclear. Germline V CDR1 and CDR2: KGHSH, LQKENI. The CDR3 runs to 15 residues. Deletions cut 1 base from V and 3 bases from J, with 9 bases between. CDR3 in amino acids: CASSPRGKSNEKLFF. The CDR3 nucleotides read TGTGCCAGCTCACCACGTGGCAAATCTAATGAAAAACTGTTTTTT.

The chain is built from TRBV9 and TRBJ1-2; a possible D gene is TRBD1 (6 bases). V was trimmed by 3 bases and J by 8 bases, leaving 17 bases between them. CDR3 length: 14 residues. Germline V gives CDR1 SGDLS, CDR2 YYNGEE. The CDR3 spells CASSAVGTKVGYTF. The CDR3 DNA sequence: TGTGCCAGCAGCGCTGTTGGGACAAAGGTGGGCTACACCTTC.

The gene calls are TRBV9 and TRBJ2-1; the D is unclear. V was trimmed by 0 bases and J by 0 bases, leaving 7 bases between them. The CDR3 contains 15 residues. Germline assignment: CDR1 SGDLS and CDR2 YYNGEE. The CDR3 spells CASSVGIFSYNEQFF. The DNA for the CDR3 is TGTGCCAGCAGCGTAGGGATCTTCTCCTACAATGAGCAGTTCTTC.

This clonotype was observed many times. This chain connects TRBV6-1 to TRBJ2-5, with TRBD1 identical over 7 bases. The CDR3 length is 14 residues. From germline, CDR1 is MNHNS and CDR2 SASEGT. V lost 2 bases to trimming and J lost 5 bases; unmatched junction nucleotides: 5. CDR3 sequence reads: CASSEFTGDETQYF. In DNA, the CDR3 is TGTGCCAGCAGTGAATTTACAGGGGATGAGACCCAGTACTTC.

The J gene is TRBJ2-2, the V gene TRBV2; perhaps TRBD2 as D (6 bases). Trimming stripped 4 bases from V and 5 bases from J, with 14 bases between. CDR3 length: 15 amino acids. From germline, CDR1 is SNHLY and CDR2 FYNNEI. The CDR3: CASSVFGGDTGELFF. In nucleotides, the CDR3 is TGTGCCAGCAGTGTATTCGGGGGAGATACCGGGGAGCTGTTTTTT.

Of note for this clonotype: This may come from a read error, since a much larger clone is one base off. Here the CDR3 DNA reads TGTGCCAGCAGCGAAGGGGGGCCTAGCACAGATACGCAGTGTTTT. This translates into CASSEGGPSTDTQCF. The V call is TRBV5-4, the J call TRBJ2-3; D tentatively fits TRBD1 or TRBD2 (6 bases each). Germline V gene lookup returns CDR1 SGHNT and CDR2 YYREEE (reference sequence). CDR3 length equals 15 residues.